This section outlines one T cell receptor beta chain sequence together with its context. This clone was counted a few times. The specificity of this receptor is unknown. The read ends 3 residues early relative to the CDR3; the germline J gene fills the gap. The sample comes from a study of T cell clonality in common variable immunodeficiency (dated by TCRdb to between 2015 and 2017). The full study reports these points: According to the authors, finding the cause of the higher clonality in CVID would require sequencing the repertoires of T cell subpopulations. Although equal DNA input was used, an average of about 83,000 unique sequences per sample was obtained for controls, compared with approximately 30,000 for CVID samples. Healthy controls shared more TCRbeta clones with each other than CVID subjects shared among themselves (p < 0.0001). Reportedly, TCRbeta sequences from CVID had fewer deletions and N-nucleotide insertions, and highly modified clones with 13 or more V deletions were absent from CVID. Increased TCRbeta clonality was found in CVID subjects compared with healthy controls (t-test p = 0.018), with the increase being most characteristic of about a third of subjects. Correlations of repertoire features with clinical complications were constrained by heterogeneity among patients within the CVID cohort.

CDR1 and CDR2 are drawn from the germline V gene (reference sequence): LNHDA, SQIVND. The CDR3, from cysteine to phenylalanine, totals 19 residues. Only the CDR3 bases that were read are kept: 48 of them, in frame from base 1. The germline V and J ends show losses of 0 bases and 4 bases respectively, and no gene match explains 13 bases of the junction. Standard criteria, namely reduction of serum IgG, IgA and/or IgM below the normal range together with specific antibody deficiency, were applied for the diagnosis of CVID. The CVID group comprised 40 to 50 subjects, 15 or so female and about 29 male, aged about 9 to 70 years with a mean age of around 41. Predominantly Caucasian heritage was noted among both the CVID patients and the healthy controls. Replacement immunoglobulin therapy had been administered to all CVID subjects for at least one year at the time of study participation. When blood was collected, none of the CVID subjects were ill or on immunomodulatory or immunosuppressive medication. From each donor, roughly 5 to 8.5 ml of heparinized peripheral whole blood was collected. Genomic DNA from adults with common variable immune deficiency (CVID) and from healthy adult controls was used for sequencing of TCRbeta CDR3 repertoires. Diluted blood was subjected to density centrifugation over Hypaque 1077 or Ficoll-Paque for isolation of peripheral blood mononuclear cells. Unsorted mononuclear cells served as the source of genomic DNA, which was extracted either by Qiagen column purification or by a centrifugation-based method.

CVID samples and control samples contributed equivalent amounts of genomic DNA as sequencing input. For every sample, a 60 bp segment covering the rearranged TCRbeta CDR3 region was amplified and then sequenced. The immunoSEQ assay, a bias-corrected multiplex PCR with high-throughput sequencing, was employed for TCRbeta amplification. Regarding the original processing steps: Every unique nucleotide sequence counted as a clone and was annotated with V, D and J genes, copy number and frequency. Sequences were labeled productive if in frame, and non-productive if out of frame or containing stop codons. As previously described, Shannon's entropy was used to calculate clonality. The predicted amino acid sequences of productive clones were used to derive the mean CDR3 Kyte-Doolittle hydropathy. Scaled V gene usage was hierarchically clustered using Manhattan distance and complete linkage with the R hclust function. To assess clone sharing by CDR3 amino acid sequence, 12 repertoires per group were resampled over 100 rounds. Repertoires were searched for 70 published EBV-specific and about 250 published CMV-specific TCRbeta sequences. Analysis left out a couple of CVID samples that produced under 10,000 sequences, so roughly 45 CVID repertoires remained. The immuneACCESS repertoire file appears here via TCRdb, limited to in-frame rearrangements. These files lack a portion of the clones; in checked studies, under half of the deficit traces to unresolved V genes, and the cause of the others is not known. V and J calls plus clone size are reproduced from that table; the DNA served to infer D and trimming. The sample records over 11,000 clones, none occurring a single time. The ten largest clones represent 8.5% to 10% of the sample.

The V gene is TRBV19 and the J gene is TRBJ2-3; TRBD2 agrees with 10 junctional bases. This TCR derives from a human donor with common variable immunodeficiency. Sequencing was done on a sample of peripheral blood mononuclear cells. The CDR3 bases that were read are TGTGCCAGTAGTATAGATGGACCCGGACTAGCGGTGGGTCCAGATACG. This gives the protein CASSIDGPGLAVGPDT. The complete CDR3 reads CASSIDGPGLAVGPDTQYF.